This TCR beta chain was sequenced during a study of blood T cell repertoires in COVID-19. Study background: Acute and convalescent COVID-19 specimens originated in the United States, Italy and Spain. Nucleic acid was either cDNA or gDNA, and it came from T cells, B-cell-depleted T cells, or PBMCs.

The germline gives CDR1 SQVTM, CDR2 ANQGSEA. Trimming at V came to 2 bases and at J to 7 bases, leaving 2 bases not matched to a gene. The CDR3 length is 13 residues. In the study's own analysis: The assay estimated nucleated cells by amplifying reference gene primers. The protocol was immunoSEQ multiplex PCR, while the TCRdb copy is restricted to in-frame clones and leaves out a portion. The V and J calls and clone size are taken from that table; D and trimming were inferred from the DNA. Found here are 25,000 to 35,000 clones, around 89% of them singletons; the top ten hold under 0.7%. This chain joins TRBV29-1 and TRBJ2-2, with 9 bases aligning to TRBD2. Source material: peripheral blood. The clonotype originates from a middle-aged woman with active or convalescent COVID-19. The CDR3 spells CSVERTSDGELFF. The CDR3 DNA is TGCAGCGTTGAACGGACTAGCGACGGGGAGCTGTTTTTT.